The clone carrying this TCR beta chain was seen a few times. Its cognate antigen is unknown. Sample-barcoded 5' priming and a J-beta primer mix drove a second PCR of about 6 to 12 cycles. Researchers report that a template-switch adaptor with 12 random nucleotides tagged each cDNA molecule. TCRdb re-called the 5' RACE reads with MiXCR, one entry per CDR3 protein. The top ten clones hold 7% to 9.5% of a sample with roughly 1,500,000 distinct CDR3 sequences, approximately 42% of them seen once. The CDR3 consists of 12 residues. CDR1 SQVTM and CDR2 ANQGSEA come from the germline V gene. Trimming cost V 2 bases and J 3 bases, with 7 bases left between them. These data are taken from a study of blood T cells in healthy people across ages. Study details: The template switching approach captured approximately one barcoded beta molecule for every two T cells. Regarding the study as a whole: Long-lived donors had more naive CD4+ cells and higher diversity than aged donors.

The sequencing input was blood. The TCR was taken from a woman under 30 in good health. The V call is TRBV29-1, the J call TRBJ2-5; no reliable D call. CDR3 residues: CSVELGKETQYF. CDR3 in DNA: TGCAGCGTTGAACTAGGGAAAGAGACCCAGTACTTC.